This TCR beta chain was sequenced during a study of T cells in Graves' hyperthyroidism and ophthalmopathy. General study findings and limits: Ophthalmopathy and stable hyperthyroidism were told apart by a 13 V-J model.

The CDR3 extends over 12 amino acids. Germline assignment: CDR1 MNHNS and CDR2 SASEGT. Trimming cost V 8 bases and J 4 bases, with 9 bases left between them. TCR beta CDR3 regions were amplified from RNA transcripts. Using the HTBI primer set, a first-round RT-PCR was run on the TCR CDR3. TCRdb re-analysed the multiplex PCR reads in MiXCR, keeping a single row per CDR3 protein. The data contain under 450,000 distinct CDR3 sequences, about 18% of them singletons. The sample holds many counts of this clonotype. Its specificity is unknown. Newly diagnosed hyperthyroidism patients aged 18 to 65 years had disease lasting under 2 months. Blood was obtained at the first hyperthyroidism diagnosis, which preceded any ophthalmopathy symptoms. Extraction of PBMCs used around 9.6 ml of fresh peripheral blood.

The TCR comes from a woman between 25 and 40 years old with Graves' hyperthyroidism that later progressed to Graves' ophthalmopathy. The source material was blood. The chain recombines TRBV6-1 with TRBJ1-5, with a weak D call TRBD1 (5 bases). The CDR3 region is CASGDPNQPQHF. The CDR3 region has the DNA TGTGCCAGCGGGGACCCGAATCAGCCCCAGCATTTT.